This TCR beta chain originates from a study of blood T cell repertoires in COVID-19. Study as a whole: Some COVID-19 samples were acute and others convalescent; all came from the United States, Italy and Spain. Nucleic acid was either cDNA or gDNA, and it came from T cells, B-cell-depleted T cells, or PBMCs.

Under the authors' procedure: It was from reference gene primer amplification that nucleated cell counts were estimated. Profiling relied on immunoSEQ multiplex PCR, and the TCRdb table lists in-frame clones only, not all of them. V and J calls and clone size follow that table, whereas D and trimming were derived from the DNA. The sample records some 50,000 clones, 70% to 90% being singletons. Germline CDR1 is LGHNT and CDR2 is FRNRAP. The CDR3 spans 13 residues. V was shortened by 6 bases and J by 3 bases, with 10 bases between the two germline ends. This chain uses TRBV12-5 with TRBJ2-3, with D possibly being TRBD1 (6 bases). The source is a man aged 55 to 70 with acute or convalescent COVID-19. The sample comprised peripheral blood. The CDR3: CASGATGTDTQYF. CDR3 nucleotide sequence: TGTGCTAGTGGGGCTACAGGGACAGATACGCAGTATTTT.